This is a list of T cell receptor beta chains from one sample in a study of blood T cell repertoires in COVID-19. Using immunoSEQ multiplex PCR, the repertoire was profiled, and TCRdb retains in-frame clones only, with some absent. Of 350,000 to 550,000 clones listed, more than 80% were seen once; the top ten hold 0.95% to 1.2%. Sequenced input: PBMCs or T cells enriched from blood (not recorded which). These receptors were obtained from a man aged 25 to 45 who had recovered from COVID-19. CDR3s include the opening cysteine and the closing phenylalanine or tryptophan. D genes are given only for firm matches. Expanded clones get a size class; other rows say once, few or many, or leave the size out.

length,size,V,J,D,DNA,CDR3
15,NA,TRBV5-1,TRBJ1-1,TRBD1,TGCGCCAGCAGCAGGACAGGGGCGGGGGACACTGAAGCTTTCTTT,CASSRTGAGDTEAFF
15,once,TRBV7-2,TRBJ2-1,NA,TGTGCCAGCAGCTTACTGGGACAATCTAACAATGAGCAGTTCTTC,CASSLLGQSNNEQFF
14,NA,TRBV7-8,TRBJ2-3,TRBD1,TGTGCCAGCAGCTTAGAGGGACAGAGAGATACGCAGTATTTT,CASSLEGQRDTQYF
16,few,TRBV10-3,TRBJ1-1,TRBD1,TGTGCCATCAGTGATCAATTTGGACAGGGAACCACTGAAGCTTTCTTT,CAISDQFGQGTTEAFF
14,NA,TRBV10-1,TRBJ2-1,NA,TGCGCCAGCAGCATAGGACAGCCAAACAATGAGCAGTTCTTC,CASSIGQPNNEQFF
13,NA,TRBV28,TRBJ1-3,NA,TGTGCCAGCAGTGGCGAGGGCCTCGACACCATATATTTT,CASSGEGLDTIYF
14,NA,TRBV14,TRBJ2-7,NA,TGTGCCAGCAGCCAAGGAGGCCTATCCTACGAGCAGTACTTC,CASSQGGLSYEQYF
16,NA,TRBV28,TRBJ1-5,NA,TGTGCCAGCAGTGCTTCGGGGGGCGCTTCGAGGCAGCCCCAGCATTTT,CASSASGGASRQPQHF
13,NA,TRBV29-1,TRBJ2-7,NA,TGCAGCGTTGTAAGACTAGACACCTACGAGCAGTACTTC,CSVVRLDTYEQYF
15,once,TRBV6-5,TRBJ2-6,NA,TGTGCCAGTTCCACTTCGTCGGCTGGGGCCAACGTCCTGACTTTC,CASSTSSAGANVLTF
13,NA,TRBV12-3/TRBV12-4,TRBJ2-5,NA,TGTGCCAGCAACCCGACAGGACGAGAGACCCAGTACTTC,CASNPTGRETQYF
16,NA,TRBV7-8,TRBJ1-5,TRBD1,TGTGCCAGCAGCCCAGGGGGGAGAGGGGACAATCAGCCCCAGCATTTT,CASSPGGRGDNQPQHF
17,NA,TRBV28,TRBJ1-5,NA,TGTGCCAGCAGTTTCCCGGGGGGGGGTAGGAGCAATCAGCCCCAGCATTTT,CASSFPGGGRSNQPQHF
16,NA,TRBV24-1,TRBJ2-6,NA,TGTGCCACCAGTTCCCAGGGTCCCTCTGGGGCCAACGTCCTGACTTTC,CATSSQGPSGANVLTF
13,few,TRBV6-5,TRBJ1-5,NA,TGTGCCAGCAGTTCAGGTCACAATCAGCCCCAGCATTTT,CASSSGHNQPQHF
17,once,TRBV18,TRBJ2-1,TRBD1,TGTGCCAGCTCACCTCAAACAGGGGGCCTTTCCTACAATGAGCAGTTCTTC,CASSPQTGGLSYNEQFF
16,NA,TRBV30,TRBJ1-3,NA,TGTGCCTGGACCTGGGGCCGAACCTCCACTGGAAACACCATATATTTT,CAWTWGRTSTGNTIYF
13,NA,TRBV27,TRBJ1-4,TRBD1,TGTGCCAGTTCAGGGGGAGGCTATGAAAAACTGTTTTTT,CASSGGGYEKLFF
13,NA,TRBV4-2,TRBJ2-7,NA,TGTGCCAGCAGCCAAGTTGTAACCTACGAGCAGTACTTC,CASSQVVTYEQYF
16,NA,TRBV18,TRBJ2-2,TRBD2,TGTGCCAGCTCCCTCAATGCCGGGAGGGCGCGCGGGGAGCTGTTTTTT,CASSLNAGRARGELFF
16,NA,TRBV3-1/TRBV3-2,TRBJ1-5,TRBD1,TGTGCCAGCAGCCAAGCAACAGGGGCGGCCAATCAGCCCCAGCATTTT,CASSQATGAANQPQHF
15,NA,TRBV11-1,TRBJ2-1,TRBD2,TGTGCCAGCAGCTTACCGGGACTAGCGGGCAATGAGCAGTTCTTC,CASSLPGLAGNEQFF
15,NA,TRBV6-1,TRBJ2-1,NA,TGTGCCAGCAGTGAAGCACGAGACTACTACAATGAGCAGTTCTTC,CASSEARDYYNEQFF
14,NA,TRBV19,TRBJ1-4,NA,TGTGCCAGTAGCAAGATGGGGCTCGGGGAAAAACTGTTTTTT,CASSKMGLGEKLFF
18,NA,TRBV7-3,TRBJ2-3,TRBD2,TGTGCCAGCAGCTTCTATAATAGCGGGAGGGGCCGCACAGATACGCAGTATTTT,CASSFYNSGRGRTDTQYF
11,NA,TRBV19,TRBJ2-7,NA,TGTGCCACTCGCACGGGTTACGAGCAGTACTTC,CATRTGYEQYF
15,NA,TRBV11-2,TRBJ2-7,TRBD2,TGTGCCAGCAGCTCTGGAGCGGGGGCCGTCTACGAGCAGTACTTC,CASSSGAGAVYEQYF
11,NA,TRBV30,TRBJ2-2,NA,TGTGCCTGGATGGAGGCACGGGAGCTGTTTTTT,CAWMEARELFF
16,NA,TRBV19,TRBJ1-5,NA,TGTGCCAGTAGTACCAACGCGGGGCGGGGCAATCAGCCCCAGCATTTT,CASSTNAGRGNQPQHF
17,NA,TRBV4-1,TRBJ2-7,TRBD1,TGCGCCAGCAGCCAGGGACTACCTGGGACAGGGAGCTACGAGCAGTACTTC,CASSQGLPGTGSYEQYF
14,NA,TRBV28,TRBJ2-1,TRBD2,TGTGCCAGCGGAATGGGGTATAAGCGGGGCCAAGGGTTCTTC,CASGMGYKRGQGFF
15,NA,TRBV2,TRBJ1-5,TRBD1,TGTGCCAGCAACAGAGACAGGGCGGGCAATCAGCCCCAGCATTTT,CASNRDRAGNQPQHF
15,NA,TRBV19,TRBJ2-1,TRBD2,TGTGCCAGTACACGAGCGGGAGGGCCTTTCAATGAGCAGTTCTTC,CASTRAGGPFNEQFF
13,NA,TRBV6-6,TRBJ2-7,NA,TGTGCCAGCGGGAGGGGGGTATCCTACGAGCAGTACTTC,CASGRGVSYEQYF
15,NA,TRBV6-1,TRBJ2-7,TRBD2,TGTGCCAGCAGTCACCAGACTAGCGGGAGTTACGAGCAGTACTTC,CASSHQTSGSYEQYF